This TCR beta chain was captured in a study of patients and donors after allogeneic stem cell transplantation. CDR3 length: 14 residues. Per the germline V gene, CDR1 is SGHRS and CDR2 is YFSETQ. Trimming left V 0 bases short and J 3 bases short, with 6 bases between. TCRdb analysed the RT-PCR reads with MiXCR anew, one entry per CDR3 protein. The data contain about 960,000 distinct CDR3 sequences, around 17% of them singletons. Sequencing input: blood, either unsorted or a sorted T cell fraction (not recorded which). The clonotype originates from a human donor who was either an allogeneic HSCT recipient or a stem cell or donor lymphocyte infusion donor (not recorded which). It is not recorded whose cells these are; they may come from a transplant donor. V gene TRBV5-1 combines with J gene TRBJ2-2; D unclear. This chain's CDR3 is CASSLGHHTGELFF. The CDR3 region has the DNA TGCGCCAGCAGCTTGGGGCATCACACCGGGGAGCTGTTTTTT.